Listed below are T cell receptor beta chains from one sample, sequenced in a study of T cell responses to AZD1222 COVID-19 vaccine. TCRdb's copy holds only in-frame clones and misses some; the assay was immunoSEQ multiplex PCR. The sample yields approximately 170,000 clones, approximately 88% seen once. This material consisted of peripheral blood, taken 28 days after the second AZD1222 dose. These receptors were taken from an adult who received the AZD1222 COVID-19 vaccine. CDR3s include the opening cysteine and the closing phenylalanine or tryptophan. D genes are given only for firm matches. Only part of the rows carry a size: once, few, many, or a class if the clone is expanded.

TRBJ1-2 TRBV30 NA NA CAWSRQAGGYTF
TRBJ2-1 TRBV5-4 TRBD2 once CASSFRQRGHNEQFF
TRBJ1-3 TRBV7-9 NA once CASSFGGIGGNTIYF
TRBJ2-7 TRBV30 NA NA CAWSVTGGGLTNEQYF
TRBJ2-5 TRBV5-1 TRBD2 NA CASSQGTSGEETQYF
TRBJ1-2 TRBV29-1 NA NA CSVEQRGSYGYTF
TRBJ2-3 TRBV5-1 TRBD1 NA CASSRTGEDTQYF
TRBJ1-1 TRBV7-9 NA NA CASSFSQGWTEAFF
TRBJ1-3 TRBV4-3 TRBD1 NA CASSGQGIGSGNTIYF
TRBJ1-1 TRBV18 NA NA CASSPENTEAFF
TRBJ2-7 TRBV7-6 NA NA CASSLGSREQYF
TRBJ1-5 TRBV6-1 NA NA CASSEGADPATFAQHF
TRBJ2-1 TRBV6-2/TRBV6-3 TRBD2 NA CASSYVDREGEQFF
TRBJ2-1 TRBV11-3 NA NA CASSLEPRSVSSYNEQFF
TRBJ2-7 TRBV9 NA few CASSVGRGGYEQYF
TRBJ2-3 TRBV3-1/TRBV3-2 TRBD2 NA CASSQAKGASGVGDTQYF